The present entry profiles one T cell receptor (beta chain) with its context. Antigen unknown. These data come from a study of shared clonotypes between healthy human individuals. Study overall: Researchers drew samples from a couple of women and a few men aged 18 to 49. Study results and limitations: The study generally estimated greater richness for naive than memory subsets. Four donors shared 4.5% to 6.5% of their naive CD4 clonotypes.

Some clones are missing from TCRdb's copy, which holds only in-frame ones; the method was immunoSEQ multiplex PCR. The sample carries approximately 2.5 million clones, roughly 93% recorded once. The donor population consisted of healthy HIV-negative adults with no recent acute infections or vaccinations. The clonotype was recovered from a man younger than 35 in good health. Some clones in this sample may be carry-over from other donors' samples. Input material: naive CD4+ T cells from PBMCs. As to subset: CD45RA+ positively selected.

The CDR3 here is CASSLQAGAGGRNEQYF. The CDR3 DNA sequence: TGTGCCAGCAGCTTGCAAGCGGGGGCCGGCGGGAGGAACGAGCAGTACTTC. V usage is TRBV7-9 and J usage is TRBJ2-7; 8 nucleotides agree with TRBD2. This CDR3 spans 17 amino acids. CDR1 is SEHNR, CDR2 FQNEAQ, per germline (reference sequence). V lost 3 bases and J lost 5; bases outside the gene matches: 15.